The 26 T cell receptor beta chains below all came from one sample that was sequenced in a study of T cells in Graves' hyperthyroidism and ophthalmopathy. Regions amplified from RNA transcripts were the TCR beta CDR3 regions. First-round RT-PCR targeting the TCR CDR3 was performed with the HTBI primer set. Each CDR3 protein gets one entry after TCRdb re-called the multiplex PCR reads with MiXCR. The sample consists of some 570,000 distinct CDR3 sequences, 13% to 15% of them appearing once. Sequences were obtained from blood. The source of these receptors is a young woman with Graves' ophthalmopathy.

Remarks on this clonotype: This may come from a read error, since a much larger clone is one base off. The gene calls are TRBV7-2 and TRBJ2-1; D unclear. This CDR3 is built from 15 residues. Trimming cost V 4 bases and J 6 bases, with 16 bases left between them. Germline V lookup: CDR1 SGHTA, CDR2 FQGNSA. The chain's CDR3 is CASSSLGKGGNEQFF. The CDR3 region has the DNA TGTGCCAGCAGCTCCCTTGGGAAGGGCGGCAATGAGCAGTTCTTC.

Points on this clonotype: With a much larger clone just one base away, this may be a read error. This chain uses TRBV12-3 or TRBV12-4 with TRBJ2-5; a weak D match, TRBD2 (5 bases). Trimming stripped 0 bases from V and 4 bases from J, with 12 bases between. CDR3 size: 15 residues. DNA for the CDR3: TGTGCCAGCAGTTTAGCTCAGGAGGCCCCAGAGACCCAGTACTTC. Residues: CASSLAQEAPETQYF.

This clonotype was seen ten or more times. V is TRBV7-3 and J is TRBJ2-3; the D gene is possibly TRBD2 (7 bases). This CDR3 has 16 residues. The germline gives CDR1 SGHTA, CDR2 FQGTGA. V lost 3 bases, J lost 6 bases, and 19 bases lay in between. As DNA, the CDR3 is TGTGCCAGCAGCTTCCTACGGGGGGCCAGGAGTGATACGCAGTATTTT. Protein: CASSFLRGARSDTQYF. The variable domain in full, with the rest retrieved from reference TRBV7-3 and TRBJ2-3, is GAGVSQTPSNKVTEKGKYVELRCDPISGHTALYWYRQSLGQGPEFLIYFQGTGAADDSGLPNDRFFAVRPEGSVSTLKIQRTERGDSAVYLCASSFLRGARSDTQYFGPGTRLTVL.

This clonotype has just a few counts. The chain uses TRBV29-1 and TRBJ2-1; D remains ambiguous. Germline loops: CDR1 SQVTM, CDR2 ANQGSEA. With 2 bases removed from V and 7 bases from J, the gap between germline ends came to 6 bases. CDR3 size: 11 residues. CDR3 sequence (DNA): TGCAGCGTTGAATTACAGAATGAGCAGTTCTTC. It codes for CSVELQNEQFF.

The rearrangement links TRBV7-9 to TRBJ1-2, with D possibly TRBD1 on 5 matching bases. CDR1 SEHNR and CDR2 FQNEAQ come from the germline V gene (reference sequence). This CDR3 spans 15 amino acids. Trimming shortened V by 5 bases and J by 8 bases, and 21 bases separated the two germline ends. The CDR3 is CASSELGTPPGGYTF. CDR3 DNA: TGTGCCAGCAGCGAACTTGGGACGCCCCCGGGGGGCTACACCTTC.

This clonotype was seen at least ten times. The gene calls are TRBV6-2 or TRBV6-3 and TRBJ2-1, with a possible D match to TRBD2 (7 bases). Deletions cut 0 bases from V and 4 bases from J, with 16 bases between. This CDR3 has 17 residues. Germline values: CDR1 MNHEY, CDR2 SVGEGT. The CDR3 protein is CASSYSRGGQHYNEQFF. CDR3 coding DNA: TGTGCCAGCAGTTACTCGAGGGGGGGACAACATTACAATGAGCAGTTCTTC.

This clonotype was found many times. This rearrangement joins TRBV6-1 to TRBJ2-7, with a possible D match to TRBD1 (5 bases). V lost 5 bases, J lost 8 bases, and 13 bases lay in between. This CDR3 has 12 residues. Germline CDR1 MNHNS, CDR2 SASEGT. In nucleotides, the CDR3 is TGTGCCAGCAGTTGGGGCGGAGAACAGCAGTACTTC. Translation gives CASSWGGEQQYF.

The chain combines TRBV11-2 with TRBJ2-4; 10 bases are a match to TRBD2. The CDR3 consists of 17 residues. Losses at the gene ends were 1 base for V and 3 bases for J; bases not matched to a gene: 6. Per the germline V gene, CDR1 is SGHAT and CDR2 is FQNNGV. The CDR3: CASSLGGLAEYKNIQYF. The CDR3 coding sequence is TGTGCCAGCAGCTTAGGTGGACTAGCGGAGTACAAAAACATTCAGTACTTC.

This clonotype was observed many times. The chain links TRBV2 to TRBJ2-7, with TRBD2 matching 11 bases. V gave up 3 bases and J gave up 5 bases; unmatched junction bases: 6. The CDR3 length is 15 residues. The germline V gene encodes CDR1 SNHLY and CDR2 FYNNEI. The CDR3 region is CASSDASGRNNEQYF. CDR3 DNA sequence: TGTGCCAGCAGTGACGCTAGCGGGAGGAACAACGAGCAGTACTTC. The variable domain in full, with the rest retrieved from reference TRBV2 and TRBJ2-7, is EPEVTQTPSHQVTQMGQEVILRCVPISNHLYFYWYRQILGQKVEFLVSFYNNEISEKSEIFDDQFSVERPDGSNFTLKIRSTKLEDSAMYFCASSDASGRNNEQYFGPGTRLTVT.

This clonotype has only a few counts. In nucleotides, the CDR3 is TGTGCCAGCAGCTCATACATCGGGACAGGGGGGACCTACGAGCAGTACTTC. Protein product: CASSSYIGTGGTYEQYF. The chain links TRBV5-8 to TRBJ2-7; 11 nucleotides agree with TRBD1. V was pared by 3 bases and J by 2 bases, with 10 bases of the junction left unmatched. This CDR3 is 17 amino acids long. Germline V gene data show CDR1 as SGHTS and CDR2 as YDEGEE.

This clonotype was recorded many times. V is TRBV9 and J is TRBJ2-3, with D possibly being TRBD1 or TRBD2 (5 bases each). Germline-derived CDR1 and CDR2 are SGDLS and YYNGEE. The ends were cut back, 0 bases at V and 1 base at J, with 9 bases in the middle. There are 15 residues in the CDR3. The CDR3 spells CASSVGGIGTDTQYF. The CDR3, as DNA: TGTGCCAGCAGCGTAGGGGGGATCGGCACAGATACGCAGTATTTT.

This clonotype has a count of ten or more. This chain connects TRBV5-5 to TRBJ1-6; TRBD1 matches at 7 bases. The CDR3 length is 15 residues. The J segment lost 9 bases and the V segment lost 0 bases, leaving 6 bases of the junction unmatched. CDR1 and CDR2 (germline): SGHKS, YYEKEE (reference sequence). CDR3 DNA sequence: TGTGCCAGCAGCTTGGACAGGCCAGGGGGTTCACCCCTCCACTTT. Translation: CASSLDRPGGSPLHF.

In this sample, this clonotype turned up many times. The gene calls are TRBV6-2 or TRBV6-3 and TRBJ2-7, with 8 positions matching TRBD2. V was pared by 8 bases and J by 3 bases, with 3 bases of the junction left unmatched. From germline, CDR1 is MNHEY and CDR2 SVGEGT. This CDR3 contains 12 residues. CDR3: CASGLAHYEQYF. The CDR3 DNA reads as TGTGCCAGCGGACTAGCCCACTACGAGCAGTACTTC.

In its sample, this clonotype was seen many times. The chain has TRBV2 and TRBJ2-3; no firm D call. This CDR3 region has 14 residues. CDR1 and CDR2 (germline): SNHLY, FYNNEI. Trimming took 2 bases from V and 5 from J, leaving 11 bases between them. CDR3 bases: TGTGCCAGCAGTGAATTAACAGCCAAAGATACGCAGTATTTT. The encoded protein is CASSELTAKDTQYF.

This clonotype was counted a few times. The V call is TRBV18, the J call TRBJ1-3; the match to TRBD1 covers 10 bases. Per germline, CDR1 KGHSH and CDR2 LQKENI. V shed 3 bases and J 2 bases; nucleotides not matched to a gene: 4. CDR3 length: 16 amino acids. The CDR3 here is CASSPGQGTTGNTIYF. CDR3 nucleotides: TGTGCCAGCTCACCGGGACAGGGGACGACTGGAAACACCATATATTTT.

V is TRBV20-1 and J is TRBJ2-1; 11 bases are a match to TRBD2. Trimming took 4 bases from V and 4 from J; bases not matched to a gene: 9. This CDR3 is built from 16 residues. Per the germline V gene, CDR1 is DFQATT and CDR2 is SNEGSKA (reference sequence). CDR3 residues: CSANLLLAGGYNEQFF. The CDR3 coding sequence is TGCAGTGCTAACCTCCTCCTAGCGGGAGGATACAATGAGCAGTTCTTC.

This clonotype has ten or more counts. V gene TRBV3-1 combines with J gene TRBJ2-7; D may be TRBD2 (5 bases). The CDR3 runs to 12 residues. The germline V gene has CDR1 LGHDT and CDR2 YNNKEL (reference sequence). Trimming took 3 bases from V and 7 from J, leaving 10 bases between them. In DNA form, the CDR3 reads TGTGCCAGCAGCCAGGAGGTAGCGGAGCAGTACTTC. Translation: CASSQEVAEQYF.

This clonotype was recorded at least ten times. This chain connects TRBV28 to TRBJ1-1, with 7 bases that match TRBD1. Per the germline V gene, CDR1 is MDHEN and CDR2 is SYDVKM. CDR3 length equals 14 residues. The V and J ends lost 7 bases and 4 bases, in that order; junction bases with no gene match: 9. The CDR3 DNA follows: TGTGCCAGCAATATTTTAACAGGGGCCACTGAAGCTTTCTTT. This encodes CASNILTGATEAFF.

To note about this clonotype: Being one base from a much bigger clone, this may be a read error. The CDR3 spells CASSQVTLTENYHNEQFF. The CDR3 nucleotides read TGTGCCAGCAGCCAAGTTACGTTGACAGAAAATTACCACAATGAGCAGTTCTTC. V gene TRBV5-4 combines with J gene TRBJ2-1, with a tentative D call TRBD1 (5 bases). Per germline, CDR1 SGHNT and CDR2 YYREEE (reference sequence). V was shortened by 4 bases and J by 5 bases, with 25 bases between the two germline ends. The CDR3 is made up of 18 amino acids. Full variable domain (outside the CDR3, taken from reference TRBV5-4 and TRBJ2-1): ETGVTQSPTHLIKTRGQQVTLRCSSQSGHNTVSWYQQALGQGPQFIFQYYREEENGRGNFPPRFSGLQFPNYSSELNVNALELDDSALYLCASSQVTLTENYHNEQFFGPGTRLTVL.

This clonotype was recorded many times. The chain joins TRBV20-1 to TRBJ2-3; 9 positions match TRBD1. The CDR3 loop spans 15 amino acids. The trim removed 5 bases at V and 3 bases at J, leaving 9 bases unmatched. Germline assignment: CDR1 DFQATT and CDR2 SNEGSKA (reference sequence). Here the CDR3 reads CSAREWTGETDTQYF. Here the CDR3 DNA reads TGCAGTGCTCGGGAATGGACAGGGGAAACAGATACGCAGTATTTT.

At least ten counts were recorded for this clonotype. The chain is built from TRBV30 and TRBJ1-2; D is perhaps TRBD1 (6 bases). The CDR3 contains 12 residues. Germline V CDR1 and CDR2: GTSNPN, SVGIG (reference sequence). The V gene lost 4 bases and the J gene lost 4 bases, with 10 bases spanning the gap. This CDR3 reads CAWTGAPYGYTF. In nucleotides, the CDR3 is TGTGCCTGGACAGGGGCCCCCTATGGCTACACCTTC.

The chain combines TRBV25-1 with TRBJ2-5, with D unclear. CDR1 is MGHDK and CDR2 is SYGVNS in the germline V gene. The germline V and J ends were trimmed by 7 bases and 2 bases, with 11 bases remaining between them. This CDR3 has 13 amino acids. CDR3 DNA sequence: TGTGCCAGCAAGAAAGGCGCTCAAGAGACCCAGTACTTC. As protein: CASKKGAQETQYF.

V usage is TRBV27 and J usage is TRBJ1-2; 8 bases are shared with TRBD1. CDR1 and CDR2 from the germline V gene are MNHEY and SMNVEV (reference sequence). CDR3 size: 13 residues. V shed 6 bases and J 7 bases; nucleotides not matched to a gene: 7. Written as DNA, the CDR3 is TGTGCCAGCAGCCTACAGGGGGAAGGTGGCTACACCTTC. It codes for CASSLQGEGGYTF.

This clonotype showed up many times. V is TRBV19 and J is TRBJ2-1; 7 nucleotides agree with TRBD2. The germline V gene has CDR1 LNHDA and CDR2 SQIVND (reference sequence). V trimming: 4 bases; J trimming: 5 bases; junction bases outside the gene matches: 5. The CDR3 loop spans 14 amino acids. The CDR3 protein is CASSTSGLHNEQFF. The CDR3 nucleotides read TGTGCCAGTAGTACATCGGGACTACACAATGAGCAGTTCTTC.

This clonotype has ten or more counts. The chain uses TRBV30 and TRBJ2-1; no clear D. The CDR3 covers 13 residues. The V end lost 8 bases, the J end lost 4 bases, and 15 bases lay between the germline ends. From germline, CDR1 is GTSNPN and CDR2 SVGIG (reference sequence). The CDR3 loop is CAGKELLYNEQFF. CDR3 DNA: TGTGCCGGAAAGGAACTTCTATACAATGAGCAGTTCTTC.

The table lists this clonotype with many counts. J is TRBJ1-5 and V is TRBV30; D remains unclear. CDR1 GTSNPN and CDR2 SVGIG come from the germline V gene (reference sequence). This CDR3 has 14 amino acids. V gave up 6 bases and J gave up 10 bases, with 22 bases separating them. CDR3 in amino acids: CACSLMGGSQPQHF. DNA for the CDR3: TGTGCCTGCTCTCTCATGGGAGGGAGCCAACCCCAGCATTTT.